The entry below describes one T cell receptor (beta chain). This record belongs to a study of blood T cell repertoires in COVID-19. Study-level background: Whether acute or convalescent, the COVID-19 samples came from the United States, Italy and Spain. Sources were T cells, B-cell-depleted T cells, or PBMCs; the material itself was cDNA or gDNA.

Original handling: Reference gene primers were amplified, and this amplification served to estimate nucleated cell counts. Produced via immunoSEQ multiplex PCR; TCRdb's table is partial and in-frame only. V, J and clone size are those of that table, while D and trimming were read from the DNA. The sample records 25,000 to 35,000 clones, roughly 87% being singletons. This CDR3 comprises 14 residues. Germline CDR1 SEHNR, CDR2 FQNEAQ (reference sequence). Trimming removed 3 bases from V and 0 bases from J, with 8 bases in between. Sequencing used peripheral blood. J is TRBJ1-1 and V is TRBV7-9, with TRBD1 as a possible D gene (6 bases). The source of this sequence is a human donor in a cohort sampled during active COVID-19. The CDR3 DNA reads TGTGCCAGCAGCTTGACAGGCCTGAACACTGAAGCTTTCTTT. Protein: CASSLTGLNTEAFF.